The text below deals with one TCR beta chain. The antigen remains undetermined. Germline-derived CDR1 and CDR2 are LNHNV and YYDKDF (reference sequence). The ends were cut back, 0 bases at V and 5 bases at J, with 12 bases in the middle. The CDR3 length is 15 residues. CD8 cells classed as naive were CD45RO-negative and positively selected for CCR7, excluding terminally differentiated effector memory CD45RA+ cells. Execution of the assay was at deep level. Generated by immunoSEQ multiplex PCR, the TCRdb table keeps only in-frame clones and is missing some. The table includes more than 2 million clones, about 93% detected once. This sample is part of a study of shared clonotypes between healthy human individuals. Points from the study as a whole: Represented diversity (both genetic and exposure-history) was limited by the small number of donors.

The V gene is TRBV15, the J gene TRBJ2-3; tentative D call: TRBD2 (6 bases). The clonotype originates from a man aged 18 to 30 in good health. Some clones in this sample may be carry-over from other donors' samples. The sample comprised naive CD8+ T cells from PBMCs. The CDR3 DNA sequence: TGTGCCACCAGCAGAGATGGCCGACTAGGAGATACGCAGTATTTT. It is translated as CATSRDGRLGDTQYF.